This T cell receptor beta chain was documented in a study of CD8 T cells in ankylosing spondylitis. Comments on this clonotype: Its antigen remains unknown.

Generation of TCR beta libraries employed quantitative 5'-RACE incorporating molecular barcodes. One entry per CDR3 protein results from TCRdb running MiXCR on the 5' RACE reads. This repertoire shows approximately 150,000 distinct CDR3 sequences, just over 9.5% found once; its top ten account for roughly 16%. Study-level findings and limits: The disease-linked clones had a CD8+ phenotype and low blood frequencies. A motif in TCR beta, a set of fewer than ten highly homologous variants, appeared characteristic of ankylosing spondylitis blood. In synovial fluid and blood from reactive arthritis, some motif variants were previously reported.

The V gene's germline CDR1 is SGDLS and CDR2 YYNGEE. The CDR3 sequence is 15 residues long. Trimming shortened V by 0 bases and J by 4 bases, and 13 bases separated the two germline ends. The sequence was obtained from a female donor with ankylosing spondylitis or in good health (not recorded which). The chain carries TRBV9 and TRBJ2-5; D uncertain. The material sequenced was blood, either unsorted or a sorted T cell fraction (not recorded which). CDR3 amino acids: CASSVAGQRRETQYF. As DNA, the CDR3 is TGTGCCAGCAGCGTAGCGGGCCAGAGGCGAGAGACCCAGTACTTC.